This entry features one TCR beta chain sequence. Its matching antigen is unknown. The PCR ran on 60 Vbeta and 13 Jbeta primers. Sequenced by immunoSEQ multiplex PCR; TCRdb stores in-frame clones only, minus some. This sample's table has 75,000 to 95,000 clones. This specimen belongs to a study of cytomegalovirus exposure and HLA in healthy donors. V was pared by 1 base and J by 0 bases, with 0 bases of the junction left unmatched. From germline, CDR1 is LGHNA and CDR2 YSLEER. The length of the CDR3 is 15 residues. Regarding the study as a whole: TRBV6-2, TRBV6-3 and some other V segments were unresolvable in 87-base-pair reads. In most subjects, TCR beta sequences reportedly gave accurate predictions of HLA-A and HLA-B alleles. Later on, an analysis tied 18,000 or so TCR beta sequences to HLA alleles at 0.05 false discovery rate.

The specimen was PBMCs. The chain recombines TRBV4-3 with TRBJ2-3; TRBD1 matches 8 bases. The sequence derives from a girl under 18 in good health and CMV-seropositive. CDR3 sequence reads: CASSQGTGSTDTQYF. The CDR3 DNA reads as TGCGCCAGCAGCCAAGGGACAGGGAGCACAGATACGCAGTATTTT.